This entry lists 21 T cell receptor beta chains sequenced from one sample in a study of T cells after somatic rescue of genetic block. The repertoire was sequenced with immunoSEQ multiplex PCR; TCRdb's copy has only in-frame clones and lacks some. The table lists around 12,000 clones, over 65% of them singletons, with roughly a fifth in the top ten. Sequenced: peripheral blood mononuclear cells (PBMCs). Source of these receptors: a boy aged 5-17 years.

The chain couples TRBV4-1 to TRBJ2-7, with 9 bases lining up with TRBD2. The CDR3 has 17 amino acids. V lost 3 bases to trimming and J lost 7 bases; unmatched junction nucleotides: 16. Germline V CDR1 and CDR2: MGHRA, YSYEKL. The CDR3, as DNA: TGCGCCAGCAGCCAGCCCATAGCGGGAGCTACCTACGATGAGCAGTACTTC. Its translation is CASSQPIAGATYDEQYF.

V is TRBV6-5 and J is TRBJ2-3, with D perhaps given as TRBD1 or TRBD2 (7 bases each). Per the germline V gene, CDR1 is MNHEY and CDR2 is SVGAGI. V was clipped by 2 bases and J by 1 base, with 13 bases between them. The CDR3 has 16 amino acids. The CDR3 protein is CASSYVRGGGTDTQYF. The CDR3 DNA sequence: TGTGCCAGCAGTTACGTCAGGGGGGGCGGCACAGATACGCAGTATTTT.

This clone is termed medium-sized. J is TRBJ1-2 and V is TRBV5-1; 9 positions agree with TRBD1. CDR1 is SGHRS and CDR2 is YFSETQ in the germline V gene. The CDR3 loop spans 14 amino acids. The J segment lost 4 bases and the V segment lost 4 bases, leaving 5 bases of the junction unmatched. CDR3 loop: CASSPQGASYGYTF. CDR3 bases: TGCGCCAGCAGCCCACAGGGGGCGAGCTATGGCTACACCTTC. Full variable domain (remainder filled in from reference TRBV5-1 and TRBJ1-2): KAGVTQTPRYLIKTRGQQVTLSCSPISGHRSVSWYQQTPGQGLQFLFEYFSETQRNKGNFPGRFSGRQFSNSRSEMNVSTLELGDSALYLCASSPQGASYGYTFGSGTRLTVV.

The chain carries TRBV11-2 and TRBJ2-1; D not certain. This CDR3 spans 15 amino acids. The V and J ends lost 5 bases and 5 bases respectively, with 16 bases between them. Per the germline V gene, CDR1 is SGHAT and CDR2 is FQNNGV. The CDR3 spells CASSTSGATNNEQFF. The CDR3 nucleotides are TGTGCCAGCAGCACCAGTGGAGCGACGAACAATGAGCAGTTCTTC.

V and J are TRBV14 and TRBJ2-1; 15 bases match TRBD2. The CDR3 extends over 21 amino acids. Germline V gene data show CDR1 as SGHDN and CDR2 as FVKESK. Trimming took 2 bases from V and 4 from J; bases not matched to a gene: 15. The CDR3 DNA follows: TGTGCCAGCAGCCAAAAACCCGGGACTAGCGGGAGGTTAGTCCAATACAATGAGCAGTTCTTC. This translates into CASSQKPGTSGRLVQYNEQFF. The full variable domain, its missing parts supplied by reference TRBV14 and TRBJ2-1, is EAGVTQFPSHSVIEKGQTVTLRCDPISGHDNLYWYRRVMGKEIKFLLHFVKESKQDESGMPNNRFLAERTGGTYSTLKVQPAELEDSGVYFCASSQKPGTSGRLVQYNEQFFGPGTRLTVL.

DNA of the CDR3: TGTGCCAGCAGCTCCAGGGGGCGCGGATCTGGAAACACCATATATTTT. It specifies CASSSRGRGSGNTIYF. This chain connects TRBV7-8 to TRBJ1-3; TRBD1 matches at 8 bases. The germline V gene has CDR1 SGHVS and CDR2 FQNEAQ. The CDR3 has 16 amino acids. Trimming removed 4 bases from V and 1 base from J; junction bases left unmatched: 6.

The chain joins TRBV28 to TRBJ2-7; D call uncertain. V was cut by 5 bases and J by 0 bases, with 11 bases left in between. CDR1 MDHEN and CDR2 SYDVKM come from the germline V gene. The CDR3 is 14 residues long. The CDR3: CASSNPQRSYEQYF. CDR3 DNA sequence: TGTGCCAGCAGTAACCCGCAGCGCTCCTACGAGCAGTACTTC.

V and J are TRBV27 and TRBJ2-7, with D possibly TRBD2 on 6 matching bases. The CDR3 is 18 amino acids. Trimming removed 3 bases from V and 0 bases from J, with 21 bases in between. CDR1 and CDR2 from the germline V gene are MNHEY and SMNVEV (reference sequence). CDR3 protein: CASSFLTGAGVSSYEQYF. CDR3 in DNA: TGTGCCAGCAGTTTTCTGACCGGAGCGGGTGTCAGCTCCTACGAGCAGTACTTC.

This clone turned up a few times. This sequence joins TRBV27 and TRBJ2-7, with D unclear. The ends were cut back, 2 bases at V and 1 base at J, with 6 bases in the middle. Germline V gene sequence: CDR1 MNHEY, CDR2 SMNVEV (reference sequence). CDR3 length equals 13 residues. This CDR3 is CASSLKTSYEQYF. The CDR3 region has the DNA TGTGCCAGCAGTTTAAAGACGTCCTACGAGCAGTACTTC.

The V gene is TRBV29-1, the J gene TRBJ2-5; 8 bases agree with TRBD2. The V and J ends lost 6 bases and 1 base, in that order; junction bases with no gene match: 1. CDR1 SQVTM and CDR2 ANQGSEA come from the germline V gene. CDR3 length equals 12 residues. CDR3: CSVTSGQETQYF. The CDR3 coding sequence is TGCAGCGTAACTAGCGGCCAAGAGACCCAGTACTTC.

The chain carries TRBV30 and TRBJ1-3; D is ambiguous. Germline-derived CDR1 and CDR2 are GTSNPN and SVGIG (reference sequence). Deletions cut 4 bases from V and 0 bases from J, with 10 bases between. There are 14 residues in the CDR3. CDR3 sequence (DNA): TGTGCCTGGAACTGGGGTCGCTCTGGAAACACCATATATTTT. Translated, it gives CAWNWGRSGNTIYF.

The chain carries TRBV6-5 and TRBJ2-7; 7 bases agree with TRBD1. The CDR3 has 13 residues. Germline V gene lookup returns CDR1 MNHEY and CDR2 SVGAGI. V trimming: 2 bases; J trimming: 5 bases; junction bases outside the gene matches: 3. CDR3 DNA sequence: TGTGCCAGCAGTTACCTTGACAGGGACGAGCAGTACTTC. It translates to CASSYLDRDEQYF.

A few counts support this clone. V is TRBV7-9 and J is TRBJ2-5; D not certain. V was trimmed by 1 base and J by 5 bases, leaving 14 bases between them. This CDR3 has 15 amino acids. Per germline, CDR1 SEHNR and CDR2 FQNEAQ (reference sequence). Here the CDR3 DNA reads TGTGCCAGCAGCTTAGTCGGGTCCAGGCTGGAGACCCAGTACTTC. Its protein product is CASSLVGSRLETQYF.

A few counts support this clone. The chain carries TRBV19 and TRBJ1-2, with no clear D. The CDR3 is 13 residues long. The V gene lost 4 bases and the J gene lost 4 bases, with 10 bases spanning the gap. Germline CDR1 and CDR2: LNHDA and SQIVND (reference sequence). The CDR3 region has the DNA TGTGCCAGTAGTAGAACGCTCGTCTATGGCTACACCTTC. Translating gives CASSRTLVYGYTF.

The rearrangement joins TRBV23-1 to TRBJ2-3; tentatively, D is TRBD1 (8 bases). TRBV23-1 carries the ORF label, with uncertain function. Trimming cost V 0 bases and J 0 bases, with 34 bases left between them. The CDR3 extends over 24 amino acids. The CDR3 region has the DNA TGCGCCAGCAGTCAATCGTTGGGACAGGACTCAATTACCGGCCTAGCGGCAAGCACAGATACGCAGTATTTT. As protein: CASSQSLGQDSITGLAASTDTQYF.

In nucleotides, the CDR3 is TGTGCCAGCAGCTTGACAGGCACTCATCAGCCCCAGCATTTT. As protein: CASSLTGTHQPQHF. The V gene is TRBV5-4, the J gene TRBJ1-5, with a weak D call TRBD1 (5 bases). Deletions cut 1 base from V and 5 bases from J, with 10 bases between. This CDR3 is built from 14 residues. Germline values: CDR1 SGHNT, CDR2 YYREEE (reference sequence).

The CDR3 sequence is CASSYGGVYGYTF. The CDR3 nucleotides are TGTGCCAGCAGTTACGGAGGGGTTTATGGCTACACCTTC. This rearrangement joins TRBV6-6 to TRBJ1-2, with D perhaps TRBD1 (5 bases). Germline CDR1 is MNHNY and CDR2 is SVGAGI (reference sequence). Trimming cost V 2 bases and J 5 bases, with 9 bases left between them. This CDR3 contains 13 residues.

The V and J genes are TRBV9 and TRBJ2-1, with 11 bases fitting TRBD2. The ends lost 0 bases at V and 5 bases at J; junction bases unmatched: 4. The CDR3 is 16 amino acids. Germline lookup yields CDR1 SGDLS and CDR2 YYNGEE. The CDR3 is CASSVGLAGNHNEQFF. The DNA of the CDR3 is TGTGCCAGCAGCGTAGGACTAGCGGGAAATCACAATGAGCAGTTCTTC.

This clone was seen a single time. The genes are TRBV9 and TRBJ1-6; a possible D gene is TRBD1 (6 bases). The CDR3 extends over 15 amino acids. Germline CDR1 and CDR2: SGDLS and YYNGEE. V lost 3 bases, J lost 5 bases, and 12 bases lay in between. CDR3 residues: CASSGRQANNSPLHF. CDR3 bases: TGTGCCAGCAGCGGGAGACAGGCCAATAATTCACCCCTCCACTTT.

The genes are TRBV5-1 and TRBJ1-4; 8 nucleotides line up with TRBD1. V lost 0 bases, J lost 8 bases, and 9 bases stayed unmatched. Germline V lookup: CDR1 SGHRS, CDR2 YFSETQ. This CDR3 has 16 residues. CDR3 amino acids: CASSLDLGTGSEKLFF. For the CDR3, the DNA is TGCGCCAGCAGCTTGGACCTCGGGACAGGTAGCGAAAAACTGTTTTTT. Drawing the rest from reference TRBV5-1 and TRBJ1-4, the complete variable domain is KAGVTQTPRYLIKTRGQQVTLSCSPISGHRSVSWYQQTPGQGLQFLFEYFSETQRNKGNFPGRFSGRQFSNSRSEMNVSTLELGDSALYLCASSLDLGTGSEKLFFGSGTQLSVL.

The chain's CDR3 is CASSLETRPGGNTIYF. The CDR3, as DNA: TGTGCCAGCAGCTTGGAAACAAGGCCAGGAGGAAACACCATATATTTT. This chain uses TRBV5-6 with TRBJ1-3; D not resolved. The germline gives CDR1 SGHDT, CDR2 YYEEEE. The CDR3 consists of 16 residues. V lost 0 bases to trimming and J lost 4 bases, with 14 bases between them.